Each of the 29 T cell receptor beta chains below was sequenced from the same sample in a study of shared clonotypes between healthy human individuals. Terminally differentiated effector memory CD45RA+ cells were excluded from the naive CD8 cells, which were CD45RO-negative and positively selected for CCR7. Only in-frame clones appear in the TCRdb table, and some are missing; sequencing was by immunoSEQ multiplex PCR. The data hold about 2,100,000 clones, with approximately 94% observed a single time. The sequencing input was naive CD8+ T cells from PBMCs. All receptors derive from a man between 18 and 29 years old in good health. Some clones in this sample may be carry-over from other donors' samples.

The chain recombines TRBV13 with TRBJ2-1; tentative D call: TRBD2 (6 bases). Between the trimmed V and J ends, which lost 0 bases and 4 bases, there was a span of 16 bases. Germline-derived CDR1 and CDR2 are PRHDT and FYEKMQ (reference sequence). This CDR3 spans 17 amino acids. CDR3 loop: CASSLGLGSGRYNEQFF. For the CDR3, the DNA is TGTGCCAGCAGCTTAGGCCTGGGTAGCGGAAGGTACAATGAGCAGTTCTTC.

This clone occurred once. The rearrangement uses TRBV7-3 and TRBJ2-3, with a possible D match to TRBD1 (5 bases). CDR3 length: 14 residues. Trimming cost V 2 bases and J 2 bases, with 8 bases left between them. Germline CDR1 and CDR2: SGHTA and FQGTGA. As DNA, the CDR3 is TGTGCCAGCAGCTTATCAGGGTTCACAGATACGCAGTATTTT. Its protein product is CASSLSGFTDTQYF.

The chain carries TRBV9 and TRBJ1-2; D possibly corresponds to TRBD1 (5 bases). The V end lost 0 bases, the J end lost 0 bases, and 12 bases lay between the germline ends. CDR3 length: 16 amino acids. CDR1 and CDR2 (germline): SGDLS, YYNGEE. This CDR3 is CASSVAGSDANYGYTF. The CDR3 DNA sequence: TGTGCCAGCAGCGTAGCAGGGTCGGATGCTAACTATGGCTACACCTTC.

The chain has TRBV4-1 and TRBJ1-1; D might be TRBD1 (5 bases). The V gene's germline CDR1 is MGHRA and CDR2 YSYEKL. The CDR3 spans 15 residues. The V gene lost 1 base and the J gene lost 6 bases, with 15 bases spanning the gap. Here the CDR3 DNA reads TGCGCCAGCAGCCAAGTGGGGGATAGTAGCGCTGAAGCTTTCTTT. Translation gives CASSQVGDSSAEAFF.

The chain joins TRBV10-3 to TRBJ2-2; 7 positions agree with TRBD1. With V trimmed by 3 bases and J by 7 bases, 11 bases remained unmatched. This CDR3 comprises 16 residues. The germline V gene has CDR1 ENHRY and CDR2 SYGVKD. The CDR3 spells CAISDPPGQWDGELFF. In DNA, the CDR3 is TGTGCCATCAGTGACCCACCGGGACAGTGGGACGGGGAGCTGTTTTTT.

The chain joins TRBV2 to TRBJ1-6, with D unresolved. The germline V gene encodes CDR1 SNHLY and CDR2 FYNNEI. Between the trimmed V and J ends, which lost 1 base and 3 bases, there was a span of 10 bases. This CDR3 comprises 16 residues. CDR3 amino acids: CASSEVSQFYNSPLHF. CDR3 sequence (DNA): TGTGCCAGCAGTGAAGTCAGCCAGTTCTATAATTCACCCCTCCACTTT.

This sequence joins TRBV6-6 and TRBJ1-5; the D is unclear. Germline V gives CDR1 MNHNY, CDR2 SVGAGI (reference sequence). The CDR3 totals 12 residues. V was pared by 4 bases and J by 6 bases, with 7 bases between. The CDR3 DNA follows: TGTGCCAGCAGTTCCTCAGGTCAGCCCCAGCATTTT. Translated: CASSSSGQPQHF.

The chain uses TRBV27 and TRBJ2-1; maybe TRBD1 (5 bases). CDR1 is MNHEY and CDR2 is SMNVEV in the germline V gene (reference sequence). Trimming took 4 bases from V and 8 from J, leaving 18 bases between them. This CDR3 has 15 residues. CDR3 DNA: TGTGCCAGCAGTTGGCCTAAGGGGTCCCGGGATGAGCAGTTCTTC. Translated: CASSWPKGSRDEQFF.

The genes are TRBV27 and TRBJ1-1; TRBD1 aligns across 7 bases. The CDR3 is 14 amino acids. The V gene's germline CDR1 is MNHEY and CDR2 SMNVEV (reference sequence). The ends lost 4 bases at V and 11 bases at J; junction bases unmatched: 13. In nucleotides, the CDR3 is TGTGCCAGCAGTTCCATCTCGTTGCTACAGGGGGCTTTCTTT. Translation gives CASSSISLLQGAFF.

With respect to this clone: Other DNA sequences in this sample translate to the same CDR3. V and J are TRBV28 and TRBJ1-5; no reliable D call. Germline CDR1 is MDHEN and CDR2 is SYDVKM. CDR3 length equals 13 residues. Trimming removed 3 bases from V and 0 bases from J, with 3 bases in between. The CDR3 coding sequence is TGTGCCAGCAGTTTGGATAGCAATCAGCCCCAGCATTTT. It encodes CASSLDSNQPQHF. Drawing the rest from reference TRBV28 and TRBJ1-5, the complete variable domain is DVKVTQSSRYLVKRTGEKVFLECVQDMDHENMFWYRQDPGLGLRLIYFSYDVKMKEKGDIPEGYSVSREKKERFSLILESASTNQTSMYLCASSLDSNQPQHFGDGTRLSIL.

The genes are TRBV6-5 and TRBJ2-6; a weak D match, TRBD2 (5 bases). CDR3 length: 15 residues. From germline, CDR1 is MNHEY and CDR2 SVGAGI. Trimming left V 7 bases short and J 0 bases short, with 10 bases between. The CDR3 nucleotides read TGTGCCAGCAAACCAACTAGCTCTGGGGCCAACGTCCTGACTTTC. Encoded protein: CASKPTSSGANVLTF.

The chain joins TRBV21-1 to TRBJ1-4. TRBV21-1 corresponds to a pseudogene. This CDR3 is 15 amino acids long. The CDR3 nucleotides read TGTGCCCCCCTCTTGGAGGTACCCAGGGATGAAAAACTGTTTTTT. Translated, it gives CAPLLEVPRDEKLFF.

The chain employs TRBV7-3 and TRBJ2-1; 7 nucleotides agree with TRBD2. CDR3 length equals 13 residues. CDR1 is SGHTA and CDR2 is FQGTGA in the germline V gene. Trimming took 4 bases from V and 10 from J; bases not matched to a gene: 7. The CDR3 loop reads CASSWTSSSEQFF. The DNA for the CDR3 is TGTGCCAGCAGCTGGACTAGTTCCAGCGAGCAGTTCTTC.

Details on this clone: The identical CDR3 is also encoded by other nucleotide sequences in the sample. V usage is TRBV7-9 and J usage is TRBJ2-7; weak D call: TRBD2 (6 bases). V gave up 3 bases and J gave up 1 base, with 13 bases separating them. The CDR3 covers 15 residues. The germline CDR1 and CDR2 sequences are SEHNR and FQNEAQ (reference sequence). The CDR3 reads CASSFTGTGSYEQYF. Here the CDR3 DNA reads TGTGCCAGCAGCTTCACCGGGACTGGGTCCTACGAGCAGTACTTC.

The CDR3 DNA sequence: TGTGCCAGCAGTGAATCGGCGGGCCACAATTACAATGAGCAGTTCTTC. Translation gives CASSESAGHNYNEQFF. This chain links TRBV2 with TRBJ2-1; tentatively, D is TRBD2 (5 bases). Germline CDR1 reads SNHLY; CDR2 reads FYNNEI. The V end was cut by 2 bases, the J end by 4 bases, with 15 bases between. The CDR3 runs to 16 residues.

As to this clone: Other DNA sequences from this sample encode an identical CDR3 as well. The chain links TRBV7-3 to TRBJ2-7; D is possibly TRBD1 (6 bases). The length of the CDR3 is 13 residues. V dropped 5 bases and J dropped 1 base, with 9 bases sitting between them. CDR1 and CDR2 (germline): SGHTA, FQGTGA. The chain's CDR3 is CASSPDRSYEQYF. CDR3 nucleotides: TGTGCCAGCAGCCCCGACAGGTCCTACGAGCAGTACTTC.

This clone was picked up a small number of times. This chain joins TRBV4-1 and TRBJ1-2; 12 bases are shared with TRBD1. Germline values: CDR1 MGHRA, CDR2 YSYEKL. The CDR3 spans 15 residues. V trimming: 4 bases; J trimming: 5 bases; junction bases outside the gene matches: 5. DNA for the CDR3: TGCGCCAGCAGCCCCCGGGACAGGGGGCAATATGGCTACACCTTC. It yields the protein CASSPRDRGQYGYTF.

The CDR3 is CASSHRGGADNGYTF. CDR3 in DNA: TGTGCCAGCAGCCACCGGGGTGGGGCTGACAATGGCTACACCTTC. The chain joins TRBV4-2 to TRBJ1-2, with D tentatively TRBD1 (5 bases). CDR1 and CDR2 from the germline V gene are LGHNA and YNFKEQ. The length of the CDR3 is 15 residues. Deletions cut 3 bases from V and 6 bases from J, with 17 bases between.

The chain recombines TRBV28 with TRBJ1-2; D remains ambiguous. The CDR3 runs 13 residues. Germline V CDR1 and CDR2: MDHEN, SYDVKM. V was shortened by 8 bases and J by 2 bases, with 12 bases between the two germline ends. This chain's CDR3 is CASYRAGNYGYTF. In DNA, the CDR3 is TGTGCCAGCTATAGGGCGGGAAACTATGGCTACACCTTC.

The chain carries TRBV7-3 and TRBJ2-7; no firm D call. Germline CDR1 SGHTA, CDR2 FQGTGA. The CDR3 sequence is 16 residues long. V lost 5 bases and J lost 3, with 20 bases in between. The CDR3 loop reads CASSPIEEENDYEQYF. The CDR3 DNA sequence: TGTGCCAGCAGCCCAATCGAAGAGGAGAACGACTACGAGCAGTACTTC.

V and J are TRBV7-9 and TRBJ2-3, with TRBD1 matching over 8 bases. The CDR3 has 16 amino acids. Germline V gives CDR1 SEHNR, CDR2 FQNEAQ (reference sequence). The V segment lost 4 bases and the J segment 6 bases; nucleotides outside the gene matches: 12. The CDR3 nucleotides read TGTGCCAGCAGCTCCACCTGGACAGGGACGAGGGATACGCAGTATTTT. Translation gives CASSSTWTGTRDTQYF.

This clone was observed once. This CDR3 is CSACSSGNTGELFF. For the CDR3, the DNA is TGCAGCGCCTGTTCTAGCGGCAACACCGGGGAGCTGTTTTTT. The chain has TRBV29-1 and TRBJ2-2, with 7 bases that match TRBD2. Trimming took 7 bases from V and 2 from J; bases not matched to a gene: 7. The CDR3 has 14 amino acids. Germline CDR1 SQVTM, CDR2 ANQGSEA.

The rearrangement links TRBV13 to TRBJ2-7; 12 bases are a match to TRBD2. Trimming at V came to 5 bases and at J to 6 bases, leaving 11 bases not matched to a gene. CDR3 length equals 16 residues. Germline V gene sequence: CDR1 PRHDT, CDR2 FYEKMQ (reference sequence). CDR3 nucleotide sequence: TGTGCCAGCAGCGCTCAGACTAGCGGGAGACCGGTCGAGCAGTACTTC. As protein: CASSAQTSGRPVEQYF.

The genes are TRBV30 and TRBJ1-1; a possible D gene is TRBD1 (6 bases). The CDR3 spans 19 residues. Germline-derived CDR1 and CDR2 are GTSNPN and SVGIG (reference sequence). Trimming took 5 bases from V and 4 from J, leaving 32 bases between them. Here the CDR3 DNA reads TGTGCCTGGTTTGGTTTCTGGGTATCGGGCGCTAAAGGGGGCACTGAAGCTTTCTTT. This encodes CAWFGFWVSGAKGGTEAFF. Based on the CDR3 plus reference TRBV30 and TRBJ1-1, the full variable domain is SQTIHQWPATLVQPVGSPLSLECTVEGTSNPNLYWYRQAAGRGLQLLFYSVGIGQISSEVPQNLSASRPQDRQFILSSKKLLLSDSGFYLCAWFGFWVSGAKGGTEAFFGQGTRLTVV.

V and J are TRBV19 and TRBJ1-2, with D perhaps matching TRBD1 (5 bases). The CDR3 is 16 residues long. V dropped 5 bases and J dropped 5 bases, with 21 bases sitting between them. Per germline, CDR1 LNHDA and CDR2 SQIVND (reference sequence). The CDR3 protein is CASSHWGQLQVYGYTF. The CDR3, as DNA: TGTGCCAGTAGTCACTGGGGCCAACTTCAGGTTTATGGCTACACCTTC. Filled out from reference TRBV19 and TRBJ1-2, the complete variable domain reads DGGITQSPKYLFRKEGQNVTLSCEQNLNHDAMYWYRQDPGQGLRLIYYSQIVNDFQKGDIAEGYSVSREKKESFPLTVTSAQKNPTAFYLCASSHWGQLQVYGYTFGSGTRLTVV.

This clone was recorded only once. The CDR3 spells CASSDGNQGLGQPQHF. The CDR3 coding sequence is TGTGCCAGCTCAGATGGGAATCAGGGTTTAGGTCAGCCCCAGCATTTT. The chain carries TRBV18 and TRBJ1-5; D possibly corresponds to TRBD1 (5 bases). The V end was cut by 5 bases, the J end by 6 bases, with 20 bases between. Germline V gene lookup returns CDR1 KGHSH and CDR2 LQKENI. The CDR3 has 16 residues. Looking up the rest from reference TRBV18 and TRBJ1-5 gives the full variable domain: NAGVMQNPRHLVRRRGQEARLRCSPMKGHSHVYWYRQLPEEGLKFMVYLQKENIIDESGMPKERFSAEFPKEGPSILRIQQVVRGDSAAYFCASSDGNQGLGQPQHFGDGTRLSIL.

The sample holds many counts of this clone. In the same sample, other DNA sequences code for this CDR3. CDR3 protein: CASSSSGYTF. The CDR3 nucleotides read TGTGCCAGCAGTTCCAGTGGCTACACCTTC. The chain combines TRBV28 with TRBJ1-2, with D unclear. Trimming stripped 4 bases from V and 7 bases from J, with 4 bases between. Per germline, CDR1 MDHEN and CDR2 SYDVKM. The CDR3 consists of 10 residues.

The chain employs TRBV6-5 and TRBJ2-7, with 7 bases matching TRBD2. The junction had 6 bases not matched to a gene; V was cut back by 5 bases and J by 2 bases. There are 14 residues in the CDR3. Germline V gene data show CDR1 as MNHEY and CDR2 as SVGAGI. CDR3 amino acids: CASSLSGPTYEQYF. The CDR3 region has the DNA TGTGCCAGCAGTCTTAGCGGGCCTACCTACGAGCAGTACTTC.

A note on this clone: Other nucleotide sequences from this sample produce the same CDR3. V usage is TRBV27 and J usage is TRBJ2-7, with a weak D call TRBD2 (5 bases). CDR1 MNHEY and CDR2 SMNVEV come from the germline V gene (reference sequence). There are 12 residues in the CDR3. Trimming shortened V by 4 bases and J by 3 bases, and 7 bases separated the two germline ends. The CDR3 loop is CASSSTSYEQYF. The CDR3 DNA reads as TGTGCCAGCAGTTCAACTAGCTACGAGCAGTACTTC.